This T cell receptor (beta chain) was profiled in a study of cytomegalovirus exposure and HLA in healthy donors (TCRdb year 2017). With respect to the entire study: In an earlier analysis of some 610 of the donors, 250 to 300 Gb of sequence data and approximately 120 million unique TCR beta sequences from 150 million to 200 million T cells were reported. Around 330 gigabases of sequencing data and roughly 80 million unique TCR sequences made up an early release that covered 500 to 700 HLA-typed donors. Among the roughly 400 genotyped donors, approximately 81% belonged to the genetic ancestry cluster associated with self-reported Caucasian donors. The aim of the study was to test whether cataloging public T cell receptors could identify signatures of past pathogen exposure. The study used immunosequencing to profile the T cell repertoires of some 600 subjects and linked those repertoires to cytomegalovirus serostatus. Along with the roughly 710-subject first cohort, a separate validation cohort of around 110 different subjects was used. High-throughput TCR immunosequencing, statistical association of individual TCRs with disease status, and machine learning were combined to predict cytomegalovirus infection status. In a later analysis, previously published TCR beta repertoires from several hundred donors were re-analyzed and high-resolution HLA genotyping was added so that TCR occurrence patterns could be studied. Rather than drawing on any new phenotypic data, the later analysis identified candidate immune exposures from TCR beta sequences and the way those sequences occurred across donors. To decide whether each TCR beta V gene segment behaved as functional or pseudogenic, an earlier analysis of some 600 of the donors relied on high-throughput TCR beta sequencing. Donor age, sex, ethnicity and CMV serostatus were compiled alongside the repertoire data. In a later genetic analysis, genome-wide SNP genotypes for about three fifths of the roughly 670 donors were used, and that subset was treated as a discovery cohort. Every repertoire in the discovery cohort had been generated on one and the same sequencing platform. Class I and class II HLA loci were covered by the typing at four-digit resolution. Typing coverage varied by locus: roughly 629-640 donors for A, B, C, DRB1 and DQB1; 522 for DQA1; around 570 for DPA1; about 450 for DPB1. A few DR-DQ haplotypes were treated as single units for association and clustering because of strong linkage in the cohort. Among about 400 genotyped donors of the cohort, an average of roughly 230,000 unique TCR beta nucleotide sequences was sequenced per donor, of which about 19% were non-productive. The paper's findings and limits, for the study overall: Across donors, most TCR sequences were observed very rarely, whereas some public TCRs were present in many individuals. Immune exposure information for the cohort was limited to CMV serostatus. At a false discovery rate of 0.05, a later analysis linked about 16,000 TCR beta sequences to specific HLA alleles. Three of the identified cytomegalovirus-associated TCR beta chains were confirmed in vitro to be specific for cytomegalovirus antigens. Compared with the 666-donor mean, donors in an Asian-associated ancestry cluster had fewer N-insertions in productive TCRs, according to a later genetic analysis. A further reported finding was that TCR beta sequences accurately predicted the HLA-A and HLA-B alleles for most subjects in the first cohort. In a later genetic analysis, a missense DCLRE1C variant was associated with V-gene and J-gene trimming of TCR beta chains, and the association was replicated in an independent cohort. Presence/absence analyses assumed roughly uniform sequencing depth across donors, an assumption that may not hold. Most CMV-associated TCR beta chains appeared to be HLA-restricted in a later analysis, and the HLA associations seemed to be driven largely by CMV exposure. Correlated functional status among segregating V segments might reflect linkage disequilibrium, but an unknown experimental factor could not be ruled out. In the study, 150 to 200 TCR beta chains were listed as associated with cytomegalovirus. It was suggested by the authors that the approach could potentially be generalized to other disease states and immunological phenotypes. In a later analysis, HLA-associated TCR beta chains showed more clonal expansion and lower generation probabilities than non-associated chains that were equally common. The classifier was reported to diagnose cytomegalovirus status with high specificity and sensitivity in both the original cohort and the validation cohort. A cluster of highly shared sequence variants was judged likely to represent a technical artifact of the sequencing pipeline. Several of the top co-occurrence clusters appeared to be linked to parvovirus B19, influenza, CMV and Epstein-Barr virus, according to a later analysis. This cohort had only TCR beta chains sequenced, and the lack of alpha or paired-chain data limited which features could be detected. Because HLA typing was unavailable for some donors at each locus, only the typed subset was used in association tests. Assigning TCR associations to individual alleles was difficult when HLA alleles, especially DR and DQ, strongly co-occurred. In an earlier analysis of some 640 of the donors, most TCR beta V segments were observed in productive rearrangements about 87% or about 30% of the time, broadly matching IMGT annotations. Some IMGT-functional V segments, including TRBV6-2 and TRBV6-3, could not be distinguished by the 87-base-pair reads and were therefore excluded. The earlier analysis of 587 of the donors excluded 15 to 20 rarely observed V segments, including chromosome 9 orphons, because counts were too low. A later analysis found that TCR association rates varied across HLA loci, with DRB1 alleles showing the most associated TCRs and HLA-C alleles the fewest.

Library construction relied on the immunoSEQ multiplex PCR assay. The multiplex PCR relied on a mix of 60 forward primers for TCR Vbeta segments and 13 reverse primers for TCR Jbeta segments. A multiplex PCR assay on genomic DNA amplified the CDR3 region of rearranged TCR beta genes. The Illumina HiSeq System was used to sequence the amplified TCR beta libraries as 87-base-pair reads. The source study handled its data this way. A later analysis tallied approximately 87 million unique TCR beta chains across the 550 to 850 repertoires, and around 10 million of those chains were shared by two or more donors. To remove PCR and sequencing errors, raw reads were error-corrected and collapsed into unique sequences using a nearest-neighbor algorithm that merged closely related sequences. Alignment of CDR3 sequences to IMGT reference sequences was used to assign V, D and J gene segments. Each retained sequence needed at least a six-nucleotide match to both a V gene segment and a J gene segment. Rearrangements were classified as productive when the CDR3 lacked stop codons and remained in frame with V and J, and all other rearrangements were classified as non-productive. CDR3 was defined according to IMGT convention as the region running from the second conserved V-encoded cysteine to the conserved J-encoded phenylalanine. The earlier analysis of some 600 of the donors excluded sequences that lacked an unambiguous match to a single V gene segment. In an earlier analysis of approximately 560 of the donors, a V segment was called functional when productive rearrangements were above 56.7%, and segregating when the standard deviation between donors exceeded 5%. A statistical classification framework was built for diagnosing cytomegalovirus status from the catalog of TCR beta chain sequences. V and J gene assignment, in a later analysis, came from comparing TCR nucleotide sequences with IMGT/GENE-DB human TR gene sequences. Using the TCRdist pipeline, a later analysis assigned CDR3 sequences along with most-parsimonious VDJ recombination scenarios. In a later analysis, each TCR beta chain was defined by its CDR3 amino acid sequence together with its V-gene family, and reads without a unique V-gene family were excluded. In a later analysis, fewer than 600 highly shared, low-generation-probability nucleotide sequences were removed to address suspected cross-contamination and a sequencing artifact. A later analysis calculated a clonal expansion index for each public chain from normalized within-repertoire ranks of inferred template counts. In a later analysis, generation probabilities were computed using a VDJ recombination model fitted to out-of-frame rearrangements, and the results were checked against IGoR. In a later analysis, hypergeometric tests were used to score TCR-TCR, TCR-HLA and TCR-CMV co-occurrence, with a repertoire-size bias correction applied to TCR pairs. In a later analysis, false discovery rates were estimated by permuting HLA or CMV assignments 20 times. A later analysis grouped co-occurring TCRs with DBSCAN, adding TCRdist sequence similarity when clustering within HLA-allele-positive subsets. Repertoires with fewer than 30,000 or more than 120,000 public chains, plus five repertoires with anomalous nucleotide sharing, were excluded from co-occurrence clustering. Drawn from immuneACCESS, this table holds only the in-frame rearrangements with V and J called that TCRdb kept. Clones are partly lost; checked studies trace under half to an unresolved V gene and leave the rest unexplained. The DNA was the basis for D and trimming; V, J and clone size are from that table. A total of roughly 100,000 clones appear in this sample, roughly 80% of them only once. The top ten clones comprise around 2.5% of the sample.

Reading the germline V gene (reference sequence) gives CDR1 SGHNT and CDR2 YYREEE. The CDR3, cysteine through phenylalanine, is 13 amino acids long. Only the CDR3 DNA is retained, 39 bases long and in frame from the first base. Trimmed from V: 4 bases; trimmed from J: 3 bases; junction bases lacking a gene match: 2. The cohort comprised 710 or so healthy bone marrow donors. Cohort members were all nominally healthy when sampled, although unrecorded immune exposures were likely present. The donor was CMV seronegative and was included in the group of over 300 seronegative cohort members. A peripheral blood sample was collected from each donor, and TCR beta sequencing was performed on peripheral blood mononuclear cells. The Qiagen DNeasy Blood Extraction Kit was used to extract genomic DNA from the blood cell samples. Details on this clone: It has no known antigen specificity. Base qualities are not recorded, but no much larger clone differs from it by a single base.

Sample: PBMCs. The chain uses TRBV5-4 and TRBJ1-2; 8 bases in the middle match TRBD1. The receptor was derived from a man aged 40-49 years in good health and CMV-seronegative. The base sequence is TGTGCCAGCAGCCCGACAGGGGACTATGGCTACACCTTC. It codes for CASSPTGDYGYTF.